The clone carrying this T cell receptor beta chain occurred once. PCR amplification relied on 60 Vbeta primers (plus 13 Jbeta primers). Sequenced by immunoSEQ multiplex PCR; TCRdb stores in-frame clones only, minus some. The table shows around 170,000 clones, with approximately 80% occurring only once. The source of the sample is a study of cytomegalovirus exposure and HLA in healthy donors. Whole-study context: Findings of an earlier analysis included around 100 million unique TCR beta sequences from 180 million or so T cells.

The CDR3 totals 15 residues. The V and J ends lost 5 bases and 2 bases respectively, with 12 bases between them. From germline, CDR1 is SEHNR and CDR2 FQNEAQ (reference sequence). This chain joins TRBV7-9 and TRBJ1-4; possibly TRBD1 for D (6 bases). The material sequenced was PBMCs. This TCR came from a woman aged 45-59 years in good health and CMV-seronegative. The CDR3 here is CASSQKGGTNEKLFF. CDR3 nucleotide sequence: TGTGCCAGCAGCCAAAAGGGGGGGACTAATGAAAAACTGTTTTTT.